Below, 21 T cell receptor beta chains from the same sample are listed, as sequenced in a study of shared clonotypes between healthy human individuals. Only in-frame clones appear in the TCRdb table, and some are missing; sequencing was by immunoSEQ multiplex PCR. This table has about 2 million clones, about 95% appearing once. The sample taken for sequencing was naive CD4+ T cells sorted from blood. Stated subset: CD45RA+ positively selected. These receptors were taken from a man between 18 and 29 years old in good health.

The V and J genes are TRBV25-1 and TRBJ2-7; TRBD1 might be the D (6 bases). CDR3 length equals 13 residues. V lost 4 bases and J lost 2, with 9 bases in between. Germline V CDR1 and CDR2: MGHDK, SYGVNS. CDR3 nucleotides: TGTGCCAGCAGTGCGCGGACAGCCTACGAGCAGTACTTC. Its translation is CASSARTAYEQYF.

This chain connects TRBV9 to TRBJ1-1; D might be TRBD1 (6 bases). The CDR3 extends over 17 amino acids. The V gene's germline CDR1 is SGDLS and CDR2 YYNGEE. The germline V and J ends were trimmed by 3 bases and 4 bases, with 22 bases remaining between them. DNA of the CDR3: TGTGCCAGCAGCGCCCACCCGGGGGGCGGGGGGAGCACTGAAGCTTTCTTT. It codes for CASSAHPGGGGSTEAFF.

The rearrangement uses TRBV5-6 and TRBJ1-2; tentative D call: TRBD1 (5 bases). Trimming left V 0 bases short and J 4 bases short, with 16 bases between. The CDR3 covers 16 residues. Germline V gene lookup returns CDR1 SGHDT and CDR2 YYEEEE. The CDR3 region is CASSLAGTAKGYGYTF. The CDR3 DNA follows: TGTGCCAGCAGCTTGGCCGGGACCGCGAAGGGCTATGGCTACACCTTC.

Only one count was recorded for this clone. CDR3 protein: CASSPSGQGFGYTF. The CDR3 DNA reads as TGTGCCAGCAGCCCGTCTGGACAGGGATTTGGCTACACCTTC. This chain connects TRBV9 to TRBJ1-2, with 8 bases matching TRBD1. Germline values: CDR1 SGDLS, CDR2 YYNGEE. The CDR3 totals 14 residues. The V and J ends lost 4 bases and 7 bases, in that order; junction bases with no gene match: 9.

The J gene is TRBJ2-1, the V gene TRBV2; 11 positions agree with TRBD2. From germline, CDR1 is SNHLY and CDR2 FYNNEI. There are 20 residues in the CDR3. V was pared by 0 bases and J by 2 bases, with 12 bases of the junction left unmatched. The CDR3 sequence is CASSEALLSSGGYPYNEQFF. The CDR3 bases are TGTGCCAGCAGTGAAGCGCTTCTGTCTAGCGGGGGGTATCCCTACAATGAGCAGTTCTTC. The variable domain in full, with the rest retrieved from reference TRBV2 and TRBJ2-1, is EPEVTQTPSHQVTQMGQEVILRCVPISNHLYFYWYRQILGQKVEFLVSFYNNEISEKSEIFDDQFSVERPDGSNFTLKIRSTKLEDSAMYFCASSEALLSSGGYPYNEQFFGPGTRLTVL.

The CDR3 here is CASSLRRGSNQPQHF. The CDR3 bases are TGTGCCAGCAGTTTAAGACGAGGTAGCAATCAGCCCCAGCATTTT. This chain connects TRBV28 to TRBJ1-5, with D hard to call. The CDR3 extends over 15 amino acids. Germline V gene sequence: CDR1 MDHEN, CDR2 SYDVKM. V was cut by 2 bases and J by 0 bases, with 8 bases left in between.

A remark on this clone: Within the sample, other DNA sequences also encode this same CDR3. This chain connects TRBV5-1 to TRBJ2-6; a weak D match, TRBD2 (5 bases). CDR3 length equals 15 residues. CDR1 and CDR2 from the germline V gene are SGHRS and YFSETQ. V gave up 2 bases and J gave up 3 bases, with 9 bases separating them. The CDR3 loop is CASSFTGVGANVLTF. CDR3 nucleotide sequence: TGCGCCAGCAGCTTCACCGGGGTTGGGGCCAACGTCCTGACTTTC.

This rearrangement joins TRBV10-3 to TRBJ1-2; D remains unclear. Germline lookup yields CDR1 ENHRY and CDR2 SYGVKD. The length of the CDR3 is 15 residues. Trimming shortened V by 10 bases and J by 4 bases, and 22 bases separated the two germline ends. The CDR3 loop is CATRWGSGYGYGYTF. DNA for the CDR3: TGTGCCACCCGATGGGGAAGTGGATATGGCTATGGCTACACCTTC.

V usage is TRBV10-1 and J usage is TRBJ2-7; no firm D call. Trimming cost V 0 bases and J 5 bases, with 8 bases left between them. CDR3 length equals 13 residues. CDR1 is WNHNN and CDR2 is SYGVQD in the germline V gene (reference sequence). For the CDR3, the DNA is TGCGCCAGCAGTGAGTCGGTCCCTAACGAGCAGTACTTC. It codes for CASSESVPNEQYF.

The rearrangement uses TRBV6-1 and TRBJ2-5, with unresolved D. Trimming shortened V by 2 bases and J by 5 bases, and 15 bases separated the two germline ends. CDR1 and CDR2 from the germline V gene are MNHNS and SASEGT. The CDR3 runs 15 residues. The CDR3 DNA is TGTGCCAGCAGTGAATCCAGCCCTTCTTGGGAGACCCAGTACTTC. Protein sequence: CASSESSPSWETQYF.

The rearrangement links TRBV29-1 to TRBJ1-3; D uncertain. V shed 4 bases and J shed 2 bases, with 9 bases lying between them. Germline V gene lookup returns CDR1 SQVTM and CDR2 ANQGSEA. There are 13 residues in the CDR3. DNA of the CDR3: TGCAGCGTTGTGATGGCAGCTGGAAACACCATATATTTT. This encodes CSVVMAAGNTIYF.

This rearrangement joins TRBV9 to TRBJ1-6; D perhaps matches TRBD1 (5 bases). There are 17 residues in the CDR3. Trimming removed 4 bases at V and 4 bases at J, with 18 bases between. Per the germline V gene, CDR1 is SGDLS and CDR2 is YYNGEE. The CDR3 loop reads CASSRSIGTEYNSPLHF. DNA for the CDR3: TGTGCCAGCAGCCGAAGTATAGGGACCGAGTATAATTCACCCCTCCACTTT.

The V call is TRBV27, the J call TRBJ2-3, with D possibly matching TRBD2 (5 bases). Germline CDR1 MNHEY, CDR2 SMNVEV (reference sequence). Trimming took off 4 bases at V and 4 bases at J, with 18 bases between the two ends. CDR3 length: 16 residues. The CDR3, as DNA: TGTGCCAGCAGTTCTTTTCTTCTGTTGGGAGCAGATACGCAGTATTTT. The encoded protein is CASSSFLLLGADTQYF.

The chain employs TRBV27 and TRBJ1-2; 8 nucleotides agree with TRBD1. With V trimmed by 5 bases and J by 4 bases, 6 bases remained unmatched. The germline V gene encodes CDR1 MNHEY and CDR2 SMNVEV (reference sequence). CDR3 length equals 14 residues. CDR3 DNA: TGTGCCAGCAGTACGACTGACAGGGGCTATGGCTACACCTTC. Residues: CASSTTDRGYGYTF.

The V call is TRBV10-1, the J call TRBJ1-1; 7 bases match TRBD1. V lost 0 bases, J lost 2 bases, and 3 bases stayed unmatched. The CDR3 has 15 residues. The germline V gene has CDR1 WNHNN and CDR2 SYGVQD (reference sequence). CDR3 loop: CASSESGTANTEAFF. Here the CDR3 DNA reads TGCGCCAGCAGTGAGTCGGGGACAGCAAACACTGAAGCTTTCTTT.

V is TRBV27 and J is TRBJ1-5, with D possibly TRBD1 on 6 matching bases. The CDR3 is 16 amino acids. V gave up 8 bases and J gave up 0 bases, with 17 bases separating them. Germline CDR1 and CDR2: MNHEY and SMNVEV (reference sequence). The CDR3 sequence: CASGPNRGGSNQPQHF. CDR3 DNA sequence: TGTGCCAGCGGACCTAATAGAGGGGGTAGCAATCAGCCCCAGCATTTT.

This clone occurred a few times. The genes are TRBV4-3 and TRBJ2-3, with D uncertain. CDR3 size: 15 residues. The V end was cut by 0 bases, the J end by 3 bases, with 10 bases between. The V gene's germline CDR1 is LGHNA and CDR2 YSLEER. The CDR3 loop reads CASSQDKLSTDTQYF. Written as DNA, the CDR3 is TGCGCCAGCAGCCAAGATAAGCTTTCGACAGATACGCAGTATTTT.

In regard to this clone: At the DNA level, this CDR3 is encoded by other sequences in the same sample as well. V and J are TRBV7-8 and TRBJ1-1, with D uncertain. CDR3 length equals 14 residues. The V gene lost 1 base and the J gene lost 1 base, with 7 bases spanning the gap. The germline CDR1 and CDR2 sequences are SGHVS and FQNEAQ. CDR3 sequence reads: CASSLGSANTEAFF. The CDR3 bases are TGTGCCAGCAGCTTAGGGTCGGCGAACACTGAAGCTTTCTTT.

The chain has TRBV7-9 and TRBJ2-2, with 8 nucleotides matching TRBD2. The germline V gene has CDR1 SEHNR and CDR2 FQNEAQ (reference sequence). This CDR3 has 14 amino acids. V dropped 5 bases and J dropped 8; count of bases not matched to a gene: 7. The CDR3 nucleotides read TGTGCCAGCAGCCTAGGGACTAGTCCGGGGGAGCTGTTTTTT. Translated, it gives CASSLGTSPGELFF. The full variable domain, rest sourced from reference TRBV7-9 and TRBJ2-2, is DTGVSQNPRHKITKRGQNVTFRCDPISEHNRLYWYRQTLGQGPEFLTYFQNEAQLEKSRLLSDRFSAERPKGSFSTLEIQRTEQGDSAMYLCASSLGTSPGELFFGEGSRLTVL.

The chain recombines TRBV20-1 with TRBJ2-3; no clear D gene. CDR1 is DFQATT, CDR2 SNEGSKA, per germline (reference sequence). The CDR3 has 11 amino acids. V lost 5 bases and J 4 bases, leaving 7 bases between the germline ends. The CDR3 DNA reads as TGCAGTGCTCCCCCGGCAGATACGCAGTATTTT. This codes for CSAPPADTQYF.

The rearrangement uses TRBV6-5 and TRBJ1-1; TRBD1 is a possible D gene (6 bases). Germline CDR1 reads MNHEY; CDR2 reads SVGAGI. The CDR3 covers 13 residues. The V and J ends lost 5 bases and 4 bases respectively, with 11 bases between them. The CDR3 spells CASSRGVSTEAFF. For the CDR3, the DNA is TGTGCCAGCAGTAGGGGGGTAAGCACTGAAGCTTTCTTT.